This is a list of T cell receptor beta chains from one sample in a study of identical twins' blood T cells. TCRdb recomputed calls from the 5' RACE reads with MiXCR, one row per CDR3 protein. This sample has about 370,000 distinct CDR3 sequences; 28% occur once, and the top ten carry 6.1%. The sequencing sample was made of PBMCs. Source of these receptors: a woman aged 18 to 55 in good health. Each CDR3 is given with its conserved first and last residue. D genes are given only for firm matches. A clone size is listed for some rows: how often the clone was seen (once, few, many), or a class if it is expanded.

j_call d_call v_call clone_size cdr3_aa cdr3_nt
TRBJ1-1 NA TRBV3-1 few CASSSLPNTEAFF TGTGCCAGCAGCTCGCTCCCGAACACTGAAGCTTTCTTT
TRBJ2-2 NA TRBV19 NA CASSSAQGGELFF TGTGCCAGTAGTTCGGCCCAGGGCGGGGAGCTGTTTTTT
TRBJ2-3 TRBD2 TRBV6-5 few CASSYGRVAGVTSTDTQYF TGTGCCAGCAGTTACGGGAGGGTAGCGGGGGTAACAAGCACAGATACGCAGTATTTT
TRBJ1-1 NA TRBV29-1 NA CSVVPPNSEAFF TGCAGCGTTGTACCCCCTAATTCCGAAGCTTTCTTT
TRBJ2-1 NA TRBV6-6 few CASTMGRRPYNEQFF TGTGCCAGCACCATGGGACGACGTCCCTACAATGAGCAGTTCTTC
TRBJ1-5 NA TRBV29-1 many CSDRPLHQPQHF TGCAGCGACCGACCTTTGCATCAGCCCCAGCATTTT
TRBJ2-1 TRBD2 TRBV6-2/TRBV6-3 NA CASSNPGLGVETYNEQFF TGTGCCAGCAGTAATCCGGGACTAGGGGTAGAAACCTACAATGAGCAGTTCTTC
TRBJ1-2 NA TRBV29-1 NA CRVDSYGYTF TGCAGAGTCGACAGCTATGGCTACACCTTC
TRBJ1-2 NA TRBV27 few CASSLSRSEVYTF TGTGCCAGCAGTTTATCCCGGTCCGAGGTCTACACCTTC
TRBJ2-1 TRBD1 TRBV11-2 NA CASSRLRDSIYNEQFF TGTGCCAGCAGCCGTCTCCGGGACAGTATATACAATGAGCAGTTCTTC